One sample yielded the 24 T cell receptor beta chains listed below, sequenced in a study of T-cell memory formation after mild COVID-19. TCRdb used MiXCR to reprocess the 5' RACE reads, holding one entry per CDR3 protein. The sample gives around 450,000 distinct CDR3 sequences, approximately 20% of which show up once; around 9.2% is in the top ten. Sequences were obtained from PBMCs or a T cell subset sorted from them (not recorded which). The receptors derive from an adult woman who had mild COVID-19 (a few samples of this study predate the infection). Cell type and time point are not known.

The chain carries TRBV12-3 or TRBV12-4 and TRBJ2-3, with no clear D. The CDR3 is 13 amino acids. The V end was cut by 6 bases, the J end by 2 bases, with 9 bases between. The CDR3 sequence is CASSPSFTDTQYF. The DNA of the CDR3 is TGTGCCAGCAGCCCGAGCTTCACAGATACGCAGTATTTT.

The chain employs TRBV7-8 and TRBJ1-4, with D possibly TRBD1 on 5 matching bases. CDR1 is SGHVS, CDR2 FQNEAQ, per germline. This CDR3 is built from 16 residues. V gave up 2 bases and J gave up 2 bases, with 12 bases separating them. CDR3: CASSLSRGGTNEKLFF. CDR3 sequence (DNA): TGTGCCAGCAGCTTATCCCGGGGGGGGACTAATGAAAAACTGTTTTTT. The whole variable domain, filled in from reference TRBV7-8 and TRBJ1-4, reads GAGVSQSPRYKVAKRGQDVALRCDPISGHVSLFWYQQALGQGPEFLTYFQNEAQLDKSGLPSDRFFAERPEGSVSTLKIQRTQQEDSAVYLCASSLSRGGTNEKLFFGSGTQLSVL.

A few counts support this clonotype. The chain has TRBV4-1 and TRBJ1-5, with TRBD1 identical over 9 bases. The CDR3 has 16 amino acids. CDR1 MGHRA and CDR2 YSYEKL come from the germline V gene. J lost 3 bases, V lost 2 bases, and 5 bases had no gene match. Here the CDR3 DNA reads TGCGCCAGCAGCCAACCGGACAGGGGAAACAATCAGCCCCAGCATTTT. Translated: CASSQPDRGNNQPQHF.

CDR3 sequence reads: CASSYSSQGTVGYTF. For the CDR3, the DNA is TGTGCCAGCAGTTACTCGTCACAGGGGACTGTTGGCTACACCTTC. The V gene is TRBV6-5, the J gene TRBJ1-2, with 7 bases identical to TRBD1. V gave up 0 bases and J gave up 7 bases; unmatched junction bases: 8. The CDR3 is 15 amino acids. Germline CDR1 MNHEY, CDR2 SVGAGI.

A few counts support this clonotype. The chain couples TRBV7-6 to TRBJ2-3; D not resolved. Deletions cut 2 bases from V and 6 bases from J, with 6 bases between. Germline CDR1 and CDR2: SGHVS and FNYEAQ. This CDR3 has 12 residues. CDR3 DNA sequence: TGTGCCAGCAGCTTAAGGGCGGATACGCAGTATTTT. Amino acid sequence: CASSLRADTQYF.

The genes are TRBV9 and TRBJ2-2, with 13 bases aligning to TRBD2. V was pared by 4 bases and J by 6 bases, with 9 bases of the junction left unmatched. CDR1 and CDR2 from the germline V gene are SGDLS and YYNGEE. This CDR3 comprises 17 residues. In DNA, the CDR3 is TGTGCCAGCAGCTATCGGACTAGCGGGAGTAGGGCCGGGGAGCTGTTTTTT. Translation gives CASSYRTSGSRAGELFF.

This clonotype was observed a handful of times. This rearrangement joins TRBV29-1 to TRBJ2-1; 9 bases align to TRBD1. Germline CDR1 and CDR2: SQVTM and ANQGSEA. The V and J ends lost 3 bases and 6 bases, in that order; junction bases with no gene match: 0. This CDR3 has 12 amino acids. The CDR3 DNA reads TGCAGCGTTGAGGGACAGGGCAATGAGCAGTTCTTC. It specifies CSVEGQGNEQFF.

This rearrangement joins TRBV12-3 or TRBV12-4 to TRBJ1-2; unclear D gene. The CDR3 runs to 15 residues. Trimming stripped 1 base from V and 0 bases from J, with 9 bases between. Here the CDR3 DNA reads TGTGCCAGCAGTTTAGTTCCCAGCACTAACTATGGCTACACCTTC. It specifies CASSLVPSTNYGYTF.

This clonotype was recorded a few times. The chain employs TRBV5-1 and TRBJ1-1; 9 bases are a match to TRBD1. The CDR3 extends over 15 amino acids. V trimming: 3 bases; J trimming: 2 bases; junction bases outside the gene matches: 5. Germline values: CDR1 SGHRS, CDR2 YFSETQ. The CDR3 coding sequence is TGCGCCAGCAGCTCTCGACAGGGGGTAAACACTGAAGCTTTCTTT. Its protein is CASSSRQGVNTEAFF.

This clonotype appeared a few times. V and J are TRBV4-2 and TRBJ2-1; D gene ambiguous. The CDR3 covers 15 residues. Per the germline V gene, CDR1 is LGHNA and CDR2 is YNFKEQ. Trimming left V 7 bases short and J 3 bases short, with 16 bases between. CDR3 in DNA: TGTGCCAGCATGGCGGTCGGCGCAAACTACAATGAGCAGTTCTTC. It is translated as CASMAVGANYNEQFF.

This clonotype was seen a few times. The chain recombines TRBV7-6 with TRBJ1-6, with D possibly TRBD1 on 6 matching bases. The V gene lost 1 base and the J gene lost 3 bases, with 13 bases spanning the gap. Germline V CDR1 and CDR2: SGHVS, FNYEAQ. CDR3 length: 17 residues. CDR3 coding DNA: TGTGCCAGCAGCTTAGGAGACGGACAGTTCTATAATTCACCCCTCCACTTT. The encoded protein is CASSLGDGQFYNSPLHF.

The rearrangement joins TRBV20-1 to TRBJ1-5, with unresolved D. CDR1 and CDR2 from the germline V gene are DFQATT and SNEGSKA (reference sequence). CDR3 length: 15 residues. V lost 0 bases to trimming and J lost 4 bases, with 13 bases between them. The CDR3 coding sequence is TGCAGTGCTAGAGAGGTGATGACACCGAATCAGCCCCAGCATTTT. Residues: CSAREVMTPNQPQHF.

The chain carries TRBV7-6 and TRBJ2-7; TRBD1 matches 7 bases. CDR3 length: 15 residues. Germline V CDR1 and CDR2: SGHVS, FNYEAQ. The V segment lost 4 bases and the J segment 0 bases; nucleotides outside the gene matches: 6. CDR3 DNA sequence: TGTGCCAGCAGCTCCCGGACAGGCCCCTCCTACGAGCAGTACTTC. This translates into CASSSRTGPSYEQYF.

The chain employs TRBV5-1 and TRBJ1-5, with D hard to call. Germline values: CDR1 SGHRS, CDR2 YFSETQ. The CDR3 is 14 amino acids. With 0 bases removed from V and 5 bases from J, the gap between germline ends came to 9 bases. The chain's CDR3 is CASSLESGDQPQHF. In nucleotides, the CDR3 is TGCGCCAGCAGCTTGGAGAGTGGGGATCAGCCCCAGCATTTT.

This clonotype was counted only a few times. This rearrangement joins TRBV5-5 to TRBJ1-1, with no clear D. In germline, CDR1 is SGHKS, CDR2 YYEKEE (reference sequence). Trimming shortened V by 0 bases and J by 0 bases, and 12 bases separated the two germline ends. The CDR3 sequence is 16 residues long. The CDR3 sequence: CASSLDDWDMNTEAFF. The DNA for the CDR3 is TGTGCCAGCAGCTTGGATGATTGGGATATGAACACTGAAGCTTTCTTT. The full variable domain, rest sourced from reference TRBV5-5 and TRBJ1-1, is DAGVTQSPTHLIKTRGQQVTLRCSPISGHKSVSWYQQVLGQGPQFIFQYYEKEERGRGNFPDRFSARQFPNYSSELNVNALLLGDSALYLCASSLDDWDMNTEAFFGQGTRLTVV.

The J gene is TRBJ2-5, the V gene TRBV30; 8 bases fit TRBD1. The ends lost 4 bases at V and 4 bases at J; junction bases unmatched: 5. Germline assignment: CDR1 GTSNPN and CDR2 SVGIG (reference sequence). There are 13 residues in the CDR3. CDR3 in DNA: TGTGCCTGGACTAGACAGGGGCCAGAGACCCAGTACTTC. It is translated as CAWTRQGPETQYF.

This clonotype was seen a few times. The chain combines TRBV6-2 or TRBV6-3 with TRBJ2-7; 7 bases are a match to TRBD1. Per the germline V gene, CDR1 is MNHEY and CDR2 is SVGEGT. CDR3 length: 15 amino acids. V was clipped by 4 bases and J by 2 bases; unmatched bases: 8. The CDR3 region is CASSLEGGATYEQYF. CDR3 DNA sequence: TGTGCCAGCAGTTTGGAAGGGGGCGCAACCTACGAGCAGTACTTC.

This clonotype was recorded a few times. The chain has TRBV19 and TRBJ1-5; 9 bases align to TRBD1. The CDR3 sequence is 15 residues long. The trim removed 6 bases at V and 6 bases at J, leaving 9 bases unmatched. In germline, CDR1 is LNHDA, CDR2 SQIVND (reference sequence). The CDR3 is CASRTGQGGGQPQHF. The CDR3 nucleotides are TGTGCCAGTAGAACGGGACAGGGAGGCGGTCAGCCCCAGCATTTT. Combining the CDR3 with reference TRBV19 and TRBJ1-5 gives the whole variable domain DGGITQSPKYLFRKEGQNVTLSCEQNLNHDAMYWYRQDPGQGLRLIYYSQIVNDFQKGDIAEGYSVSREKKESFPLTVTSAQKNPTAFYLCASRTGQGGGQPQHFGDGTRLSIL.

The chain joins TRBV7-2 to TRBJ2-2, with D possibly being TRBD2 (6 bases). Germline values: CDR1 SGHTA, CDR2 FQGNSA. This CDR3 spans 17 amino acids. V lost 5 bases to trimming and J lost 0 bases, with 16 bases between them. CDR3 bases: TGTGCCAGCAGCCCGCTCCTAGGGACTCCGAACACCGGGGAGCTGTTTTTT. Translation: CASSPLLGTPNTGELFF.

The V gene is TRBV9, the J gene TRBJ1-1; D gene unclear. The CDR3 sequence is 12 residues long. From germline, CDR1 is SGDLS and CDR2 YYNGEE. Between the trimmed V and J ends, which lost 0 bases and 10 bases, there was a span of 10 bases. This CDR3 reads CASSVVPEGAFF. The CDR3 region has the DNA TGTGCCAGCAGCGTAGTCCCCGAGGGAGCTTTCTTT.

This clonotype showed up just a few times. This chain links TRBV24-1 with TRBJ2-3, with 7 bases aligning to TRBD2. CDR1 and CDR2 (germline): KGHDR, SFDVKD. CDR3 length: 14 residues. V was pared by 9 bases and J by 0 bases, with 5 bases of the junction left unmatched. CDR3 in amino acids: CATSKRGSTDTQYF. CDR3 coding DNA: TGTGCCACCTCCAAGCGGGGCAGCACAGATACGCAGTATTTT.

This clonotype was seen a handful of times. The chain recombines TRBV21-1 with TRBJ2-3; TRBD1 is the table's D call and was not checked against the DNA. TRBV21-1 is tagged as a pseudogene. The CDR3 is made up of 16 amino acids. Written as DNA, the CDR3 is TGTGCCAGCAGCATAGGACAGGGGAGGATCACAGATACGCAGTATTTT. Translated, it gives CASSIGQGRITDTQYF.

The chain joins TRBV5-5 to TRBJ2-5; 7 nucleotides match TRBD1. The trim removed 4 bases at V and 5 bases at J, leaving 8 bases unmatched. The CDR3 totals 14 residues. The germline gives CDR1 SGHKS, CDR2 YYEKEE (reference sequence). The CDR3 bases are TGTGCCAGCAGCCCGACAGGGTACGGCGAGACCCAGTACTTC. Residues: CASSPTGYGETQYF.

This clonotype has just a few counts. The V gene is TRBV29-1, the J gene TRBJ2-2, with 11 nucleotides matching TRBD1. Trimming at V came to 7 bases and at J to 5 bases, leaving 3 bases not matched to a gene. CDR3 length: 13 amino acids. Germline-derived CDR1 and CDR2 are SQVTM and ANQGSEA. The DNA for the CDR3 is TGCAGCGCAGGACAGGGGGCGACCGGGGAGCTGTTTTTT. It translates to CSAGQGATGELFF.